The sequence of this T cell receptor beta chain was determined in a study of control samples from healthy donors and cancer patients. Clones were read by immunoSEQ multiplex PCR, and TCRdb kept only the in-frame ones, dropping some. This sample has under 85,000 clones; around 95% occur once, and the top ten carry about 6%. There are 13 residues in the CDR3. The J segment lost 5 bases and the V segment lost 1 base, leaving 1 base of the junction unmatched. Germline V gene lookup returns CDR1 KGHDR and CDR2 SFDVKD. Sequencing input: blood. The V gene is TRBV24-1, the J gene TRBJ2-7; TRBD1 aligns across 7 bases. The receptor comes from a woman in her thirties or forties in good health. The CDR3 reads CATSDFRGHEQYF. In DNA form, the CDR3 reads TGTGCCACCAGTGATTTTAGGGGGCACGAGCAGTACTTC.